These T cell receptor beta chains were read from a single sample in a study of CD8 T cells in ankylosing spondylitis. TCRdb fed the 5' RACE reads into MiXCR, producing one record per CDR3 protein. The data contain roughly 250,000 distinct CDR3 sequences, roughly a tenth of them singletons. Sequencing was done on a sample of blood, either unsorted or a sorted T cell fraction (not recorded which). The origin of the receptors is a male donor with ankylosing spondylitis or in good health (not recorded which). Both conserved end residues are part of each CDR3. A D gene is named only where the DNA matches it firmly. Part of the rows lack a size; the others show once, few, many or a class for expanded clones.

clone_size d_call j_call v_call cdr3_nt cdr3_aa
many . TRBJ2-3 TRBV20-1 TGCAGTTGCATAAGTCGTCGGCGAAGCACAGATACGCAGTATTTT CSCISRRRSTDTQYF
many . TRBJ1-6 TRBV30 TGTGCCTGGGCGGTTCGGTCACCCCTCCACTTT CAWAVRSPLHF
many . TRBJ2-3 TRBV12-3/TRBV12-4 TGTGCCAGCAGTTTAGTAGCGGCCACAGATACGCAGTATTTT CASSLVAATDTQYF
many . TRBJ2-1 TRBV14 TGTGCCAGCAGCCAAGGCGGGACTTTCTACAATGAGCAGTTCTTC CASSQGGTFYNEQFF
many . TRBJ1-1 TRBV5-6 TGTGCCAGCAGCTGGGGACAAGACACTGAAGCTTTCTTT CASSWGQDTEAFF
many . TRBJ1-2 TRBV29-1 TGCAGCGTTGTCGGGGGTATAAACTATGGCTACACCTTC CSVVGGINYGYTF
many TRBD2 TRBJ2-7 TRBV12-3/TRBV12-4 TGTGCCAGCAGTTTACTAGCGGGAGTCCACGAGCAGTACTTC CASSLLAGVHEQYF
many TRBD1 TRBJ2-5 TRBV20-1 TGCAGTGCTAGGCCGGACAGGGGTTACCAAGAGACCCAGTACTTC CSARPDRGYQETQYF
many . TRBJ1-2 TRBV20-1 TGCAGTGCTAGAAATGAACCCTCCTATGGCTACACCTTC CSARNEPSYGYTF
many . TRBJ2-5 TRBV5-5 TGTGCCAGCAGCAGGCGGGAAGGGGAGACCCAGTACTTC CASSRREGETQYF
few TRBD1 TRBJ1-1 TRBV29-1 TGCAGCGTATCAACAGGGGCGAACACTGCAGCTTTCTTT CSVSTGANTAAFF
many . TRBJ2-2 TRBV6-2/TRBV6-3 TGTGCCAGCAGTTACGTGGACTCTTCCACCGGGGAGCTGTTTTTT CASSYVDSSTGELFF
few . TRBJ2-1 TRBV7-9 TGTGCCAGCAGCCTCCCCGGGACGGAACACAATGAGCAGTTCTTC CASSLPGTEHNEQFF
many TRBD1 TRBJ2-2 TRBV5-1 TGCGCCAGCAGCACAGGACAGGCCCGAGGCACCGGGGAGCTGTTTTTT CASSTGQARGTGELFF
many . TRBJ1-6 TRBV4-2 TGTGCCAGCAGCCAAGATAACTCTTCACCCCTCCACTTT CASSQDNSSPLHF
many TRBD2 TRBJ2-5 TRBV20-1 TGCAGTGCTAGAGGGTACCGGACTCCTCCCGGGGGAGGGGAGACCCAGTACTTC CSARGYRTPPGGGETQYF
. . TRBJ2-5 TRBV7-2 TGTGCCAGCAGCTTTTCTGGACGGCCGAGAGAGACCCAGTACTTC CASSFSGRPRETQYF
many . TRBJ1-1 TRBV9 TGTGCCAGCAGCGACTGGGGGGGAACTGAAGCTTTCTTT CASSDWGGTEAFF
many . TRBJ1-2 TRBV20-1 TGCAGTGCTAGAGGGAAGGGCTGGGATGGCTACACCTTC CSARGKGWDGYTF
many . TRBJ1-1 TRBV30 TGTGCCTGGAGTCTCCCCAATTTTGAAGCTTTCTTT CAWSLPNFEAFF
many . TRBJ1-1 TRBV7-2 TGTGCCAGCAGCGCACCGTGGACGGTTAACACTGAAGCTTTCTTT CASSAPWTVNTEAFF
few . TRBJ1-1 TRBV7-9 TGTGCCAGCAGCTACTGGGCCACTGAAGCTTTCTTT CASSYWATEAFF
many . TRBJ2-1 TRBV7-9 TGTGCCAGCAGCTTAGTCTTGGCTGCCGTTGGGGACGAGCAGTTCTTC CASSLVLAAVGDEQFF